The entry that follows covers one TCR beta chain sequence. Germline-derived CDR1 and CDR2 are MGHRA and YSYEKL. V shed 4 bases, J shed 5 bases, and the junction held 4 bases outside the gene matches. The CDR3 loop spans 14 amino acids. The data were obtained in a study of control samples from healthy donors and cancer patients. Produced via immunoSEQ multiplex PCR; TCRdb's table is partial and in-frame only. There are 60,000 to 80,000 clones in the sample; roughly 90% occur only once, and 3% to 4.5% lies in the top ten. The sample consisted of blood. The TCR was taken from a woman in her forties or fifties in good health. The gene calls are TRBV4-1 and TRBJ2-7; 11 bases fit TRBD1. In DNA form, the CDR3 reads TGCGCCAGCAGCCGAGGACAGGGGGCCAACGAGCAGTACTTC. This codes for CASSRGQGANEQYF.